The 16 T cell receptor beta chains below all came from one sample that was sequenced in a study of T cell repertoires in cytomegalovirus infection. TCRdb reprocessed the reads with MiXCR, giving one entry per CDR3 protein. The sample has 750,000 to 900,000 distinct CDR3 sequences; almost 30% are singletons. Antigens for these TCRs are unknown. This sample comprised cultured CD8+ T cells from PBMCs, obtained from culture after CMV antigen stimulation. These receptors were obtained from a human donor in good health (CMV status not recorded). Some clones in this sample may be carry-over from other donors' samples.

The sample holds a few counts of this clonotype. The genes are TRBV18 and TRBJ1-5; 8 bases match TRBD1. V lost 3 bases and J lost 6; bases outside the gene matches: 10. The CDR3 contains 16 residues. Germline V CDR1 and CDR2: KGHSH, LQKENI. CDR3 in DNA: TGTGCCAGCTCACCCCCCCTCCAGGGGGCTACTCAGCCCCAGCATTTT. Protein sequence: CASSPPLQGATQPQHF.

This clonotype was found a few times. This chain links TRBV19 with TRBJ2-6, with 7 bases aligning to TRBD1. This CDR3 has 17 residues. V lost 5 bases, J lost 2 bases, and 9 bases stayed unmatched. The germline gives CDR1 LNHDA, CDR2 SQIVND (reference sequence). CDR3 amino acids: CASSPLKGAAGANVLTF. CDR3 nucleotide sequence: TGTGCCAGTAGTCCTCTAAAGGGGGCGGCTGGGGCCAACGTCCTGACTTTC.

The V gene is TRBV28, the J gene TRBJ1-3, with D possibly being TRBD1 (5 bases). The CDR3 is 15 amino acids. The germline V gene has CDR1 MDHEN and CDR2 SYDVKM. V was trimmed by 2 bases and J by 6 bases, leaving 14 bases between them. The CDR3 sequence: CASSLSGGLENTIYF. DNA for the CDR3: TGTGCCAGCAGTTTAAGCGGGGGTTTGGAAAACACCATATATTTT.

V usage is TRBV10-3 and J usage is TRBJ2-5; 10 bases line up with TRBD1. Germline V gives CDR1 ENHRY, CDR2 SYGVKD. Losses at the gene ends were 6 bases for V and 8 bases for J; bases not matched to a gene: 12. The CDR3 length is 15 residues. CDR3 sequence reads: CAIRDPGQGTVTQYF. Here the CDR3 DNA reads TGTGCCATCAGGGACCCGGGACAGGGGACTGTAACCCAGTACTTC.

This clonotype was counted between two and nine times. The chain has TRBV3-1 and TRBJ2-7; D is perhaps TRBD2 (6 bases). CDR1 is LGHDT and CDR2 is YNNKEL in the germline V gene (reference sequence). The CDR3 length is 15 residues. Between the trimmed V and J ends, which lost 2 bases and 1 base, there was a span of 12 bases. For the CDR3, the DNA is TGTGCCAGCAGCCAACAAGGGACTTTTTCCTACGAGCAGTACTTC. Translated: CASSQQGTFSYEQYF.

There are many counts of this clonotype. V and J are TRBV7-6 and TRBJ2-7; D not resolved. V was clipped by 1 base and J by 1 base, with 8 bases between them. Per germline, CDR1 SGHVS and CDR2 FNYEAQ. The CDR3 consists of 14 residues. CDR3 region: CASSLGVGSYEQYF. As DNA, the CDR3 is TGTGCCAGCAGCTTAGGCGTCGGGTCCTACGAGCAGTACTTC.

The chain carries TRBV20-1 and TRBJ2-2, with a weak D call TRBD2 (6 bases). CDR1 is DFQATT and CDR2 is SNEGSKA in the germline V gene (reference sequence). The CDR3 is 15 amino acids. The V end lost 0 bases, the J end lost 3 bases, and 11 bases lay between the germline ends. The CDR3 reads CSARDFGGHTGELFF. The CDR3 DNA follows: TGCAGTGCTAGAGATTTCGGGGGTCACACCGGGGAGCTGTTTTTT.

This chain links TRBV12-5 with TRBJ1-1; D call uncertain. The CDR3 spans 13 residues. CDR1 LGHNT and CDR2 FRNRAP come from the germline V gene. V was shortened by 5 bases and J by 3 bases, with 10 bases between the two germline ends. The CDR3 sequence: CASGIGRHTEAFF. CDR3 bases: TGTGCTAGTGGTATCGGACGCCACACTGAAGCTTTCTTT.

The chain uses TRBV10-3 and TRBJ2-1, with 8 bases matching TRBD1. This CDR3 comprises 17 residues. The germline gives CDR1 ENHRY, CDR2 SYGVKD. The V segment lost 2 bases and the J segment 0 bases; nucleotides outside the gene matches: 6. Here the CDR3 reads CAISEIDRGGSYNEQFF. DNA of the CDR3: TGTGCCATCAGTGAGATAGACAGGGGAGGCTCCTACAATGAGCAGTTCTTC.

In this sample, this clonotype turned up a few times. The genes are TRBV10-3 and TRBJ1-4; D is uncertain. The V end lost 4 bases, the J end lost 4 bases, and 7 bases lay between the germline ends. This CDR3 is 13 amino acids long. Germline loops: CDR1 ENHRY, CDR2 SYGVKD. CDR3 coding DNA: TGTGCCATCAGTGTAGGAATTAATGAAAAACTGTTTTTT. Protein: CAISVGINEKLFF.

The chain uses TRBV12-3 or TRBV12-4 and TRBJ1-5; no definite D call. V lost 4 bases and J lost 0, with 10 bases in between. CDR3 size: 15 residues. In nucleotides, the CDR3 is TGTGCCAGCAGTTCCTCGGGGAGTAGCAATCAGCCCCAGCATTTT. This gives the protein CASSSSGSSNQPQHF.

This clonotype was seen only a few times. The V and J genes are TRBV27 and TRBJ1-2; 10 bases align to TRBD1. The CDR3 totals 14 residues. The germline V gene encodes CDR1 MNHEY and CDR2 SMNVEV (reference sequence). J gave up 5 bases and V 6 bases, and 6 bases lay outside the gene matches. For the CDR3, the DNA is TGTGCCAGCAGACTAGGGGACAGGGGATATGGCTACACCTTC. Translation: CASRLGDRGYGYTF.

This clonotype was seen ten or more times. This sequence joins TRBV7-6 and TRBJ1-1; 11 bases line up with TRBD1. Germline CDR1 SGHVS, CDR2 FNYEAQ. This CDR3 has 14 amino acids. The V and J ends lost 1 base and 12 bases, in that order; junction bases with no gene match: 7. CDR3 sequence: CASSLGTGGVGTFF. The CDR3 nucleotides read TGTGCCAGCAGCTTAGGGACAGGGGGCGTTGGCACTTTCTTT.

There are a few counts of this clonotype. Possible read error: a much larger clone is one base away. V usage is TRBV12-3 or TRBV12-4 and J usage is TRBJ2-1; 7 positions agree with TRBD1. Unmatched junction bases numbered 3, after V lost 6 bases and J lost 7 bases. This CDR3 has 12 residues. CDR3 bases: TGTGCCAGCAGGCCGACAGGGAATGAGCAGTTCTTC. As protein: CASRPTGNEQFF.

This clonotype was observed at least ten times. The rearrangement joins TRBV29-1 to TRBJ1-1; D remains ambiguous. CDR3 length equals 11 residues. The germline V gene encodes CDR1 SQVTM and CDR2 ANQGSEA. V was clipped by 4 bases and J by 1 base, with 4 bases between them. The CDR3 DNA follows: TGCAGCGTTGCAAGGAACACTGAAGCTTTCTTT. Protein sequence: CSVARNTEAFF.

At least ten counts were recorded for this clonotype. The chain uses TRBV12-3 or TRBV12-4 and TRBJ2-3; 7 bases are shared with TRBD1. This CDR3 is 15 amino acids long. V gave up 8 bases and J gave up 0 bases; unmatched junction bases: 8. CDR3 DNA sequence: TGTGCCAGCGAGACAGGGCGGTTCAGCACAGATACGCAGTATTTT. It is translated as CASETGRFSTDTQYF.